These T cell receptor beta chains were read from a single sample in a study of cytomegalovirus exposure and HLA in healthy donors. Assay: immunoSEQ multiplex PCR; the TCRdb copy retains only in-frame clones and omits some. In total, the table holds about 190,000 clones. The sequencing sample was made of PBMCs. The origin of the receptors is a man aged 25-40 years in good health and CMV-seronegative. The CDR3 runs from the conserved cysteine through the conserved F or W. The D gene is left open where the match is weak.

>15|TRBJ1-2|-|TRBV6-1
TGTGCCAGCAGTGACGCAGGGTGGACTAACTATGGCTACACCTTC
CASSDAGWTNYGYTF
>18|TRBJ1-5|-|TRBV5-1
TGCGCCAGCAGCTTAATAGTCCTAAGGGGCGTTGGAAATCAGCCCCAGCATTTT
CASSLIVLRGVGNQPQHF
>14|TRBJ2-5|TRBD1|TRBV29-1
TGCAGCGTCACGCTTACCGGGACAGGGAGGGAGCAGTACTTC
CSVTLTGTGREQYF
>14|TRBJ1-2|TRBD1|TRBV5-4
TGTGCCAGCACCTCAGGGGGCGCGGGGTATGGCTACACCTTC
CASTSGGAGYGYTF
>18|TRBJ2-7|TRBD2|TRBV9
TGTGCCAGCAGCTCAAAACCCCCGACTAGCGGGAGGCCCCTCGAGCAGTACTTC
CASSSKPPTSGRPLEQYF
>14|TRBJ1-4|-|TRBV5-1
TGCGCCAGCAGCTTGGGAGGGTCTAATGAAAAACTGTTTTTT
CASSLGGSNEKLFF
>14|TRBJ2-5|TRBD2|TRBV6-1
TGTGCCAGCAACCCCTGGGGGGGCCAAGAGACCCAGTACTTC
CASNPWGGQETQYF
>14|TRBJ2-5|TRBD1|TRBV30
TGTGCCTGGAGTGTGGGGCAGGGGGCGGAGACCCAGTACTTC
CAWSVGQGAETQYF
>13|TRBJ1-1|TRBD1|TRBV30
TGTGCCTGGACTAGGGGGCTGAACACTGAAGCTTTCTTT
CAWTRGLNTEAFF
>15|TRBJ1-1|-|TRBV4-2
TGTGCCAGCAGCCGACGGACAGACCCTGACACTGAAGCTTTCTTT
CASSRRTDPDTEAFF
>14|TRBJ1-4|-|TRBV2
TGTGCCAGCAGTGATTCCCGAGGCAATGAAAAACTGTTTTTT
CASSDSRGNEKLFF
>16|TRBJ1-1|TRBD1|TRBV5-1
TGCGCCACCAGATACAGGGGCAACGGAAGCGGCACTGAAGCTTTCTTT
CATRYRGNGSGTEAFF
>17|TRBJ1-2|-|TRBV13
TGTGCCAGCAGCTTAGACCTCAGGGACTCAAAGGGCTATGGCTACACCTTC
CASSLDLRDSKGYGYTF
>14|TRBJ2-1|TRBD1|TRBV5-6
TGTGCCAGCAGCTTGAGGGGACAGTTACATGAGCAGTTCTTC
CASSLRGQLHEQFF
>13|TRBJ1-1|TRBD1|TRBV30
TGTGCCTGGAGCGGACAGGAGAACACTGAAGCTTTCTTT
CAWSGQENTEAFF
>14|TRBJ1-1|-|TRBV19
TGTGCCAGTAGTACCCCCGGGTCGAACACTGAAGCTTTCTTT
CASSTPGSNTEAFF
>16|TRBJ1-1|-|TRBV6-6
TGTGCCAGCAGTTACGGGGTCGGGACACAGGCCACTGAAGCTTTCTTT
CASSYGVGTQATEAFF
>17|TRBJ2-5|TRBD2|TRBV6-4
TGTGCCAGCAGCGAGGGTCGACTAGCGGGGGGCCGGGAGACCCAGTACTTC
CASSEGRLAGGRETQYF
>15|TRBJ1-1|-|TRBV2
TGTGCCAGCAGTGAAGCTCCGGGATGGTGGACTGAAGCTTTCTTT
CASSEAPGWWTEAFF
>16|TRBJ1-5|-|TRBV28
TGTGCCAGCAGTCTCCTGACAGGTTGGGGCAATCAGCCCCAGCATTTT
CASSLLTGWGNQPQHF
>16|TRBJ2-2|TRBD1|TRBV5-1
TGCGCCAGCAGCACAACAGGGGTAACAAACACCGGGGAGCTGTTTTTT
CASSTTGVTNTGELFF
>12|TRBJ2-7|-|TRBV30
TGTGCCTGGAGTGGCCAGGGAGGCGAGCAGTACTTC
CAWSGQGGEQYF
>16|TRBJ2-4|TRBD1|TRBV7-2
TGTGCCAGCAGCTTAGCGGGACAGGGGCAAAAAAACATTCAGTACTTC
CASSLAGQGQKNIQYF
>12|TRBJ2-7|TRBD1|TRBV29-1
TGCAGCGGCCGACAGGGGGCAAGAGAGCAGTACTTC
CSGRQGAREQYF
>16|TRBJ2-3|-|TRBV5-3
TGTGCCAGAAGCTTGGTTCACGCTAGCGGCACAGATACGCAGTATTTT
CARSLVHASGTDTQYF
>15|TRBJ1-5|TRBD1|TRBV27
TGTGCCAGCAGCCCGATCGCGACAGGGCAGTCGCCCCAGCATTTT
CASSPIATGQSPQHF
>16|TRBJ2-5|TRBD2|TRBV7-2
TGTGCCAGCAGCTTAGTATCGGGGGGGCAGGGAGAGACCCAGTACTTC
CASSLVSGGQGETQYF
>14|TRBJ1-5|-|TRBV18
TGTGCCAGCTCACCCACAGGGAACAATCAGCCCCAGCATTTT
CASSPTGNNQPQHF
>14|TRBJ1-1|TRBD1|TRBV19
TGTGCCAGTAGTATAAAAGACAGGGCCTATGAAGCTTTCTTT
CASSIKDRAYEAFF
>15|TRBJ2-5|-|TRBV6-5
TGTGCCAGCAGTTACTCGACCGGGGGTCGAGAGACCCAGTACTTC
CASSYSTGGRETQYF
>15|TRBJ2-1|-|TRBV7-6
TGTGCCAGCAGCTTAGCAGGGGGTGAAGTTAATGAGCAGTTCTTC
CASSLAGGEVNEQFF
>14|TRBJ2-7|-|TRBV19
TGTGCCAGTAGCCCGGGGCAGGGGATGAACGAGCAGTACTTC
CASSPGQGMNEQYF
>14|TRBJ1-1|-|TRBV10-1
TGCGCCAGCAGTGAGAACAGCTTGAACACTGAAGCTTTCTTT
CASSENSLNTEAFF
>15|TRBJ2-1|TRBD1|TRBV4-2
TGTGCCAGCAGCCAAGACCCAGGACAGGGCAATGAGCAGTTCTTC
CASSQDPGQGNEQFF
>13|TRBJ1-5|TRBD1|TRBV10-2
TGCGCCAGCAGGGACAGGGGGAATCAGCCCCAGCATTTT
CASRDRGNQPQHF
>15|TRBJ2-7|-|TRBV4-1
TGCGCCAGCAGCCAGGGGGCGAGCGAGGCCTACGAGCAGTACTTC
CASSQGASEAYEQYF
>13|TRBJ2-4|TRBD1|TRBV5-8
TGTGCCAGCAGCTTTGACAGGGGAAACATTCAGTACTTC
CASSFDRGNIQYF
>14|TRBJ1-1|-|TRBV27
TGTGCCAGCAGTTCCTTTGGGGGCAACCCTGAAGCTTTCTTT
CASSSFGGNPEAFF
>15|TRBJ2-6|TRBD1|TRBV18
TGTGCCAGCTCACAGGGGGCGACTGGGGCCAACGTCCTGACTTTC
CASSQGATGANVLTF
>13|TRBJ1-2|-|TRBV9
TGTGCCAGCAGCGTAGGGGGGGACTATGGCTACACCTTC
CASSVGGDYGYTF
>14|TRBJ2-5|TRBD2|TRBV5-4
TGTGCCAGCAGCTTAGCTAGCGGGGGAGAGACCCAGTACTTC
CASSLASGGETQYF
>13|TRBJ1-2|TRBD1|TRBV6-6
TGTGCCAGCAGTTCGGGACAGAGGGAGGGCTACACCTTC
CASSSGQREGYTF
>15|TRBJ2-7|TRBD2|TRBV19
TGTGCCAGTAGCTTGCTAGCGGGAGGGCCAGGCGAGCAGTACTTC
CASSLLAGGPGEQYF
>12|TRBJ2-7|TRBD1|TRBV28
TGTGCCAGCAGAGGACAGGGCTACGAGCAGTACTTC
CASRGQGYEQYF
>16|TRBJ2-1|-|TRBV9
TGTGCCAGCAGCGCCAGGTATAGCGTCCCGCTTGCGGAGCAGTTCTTC
CASSARYSVPLAEQFF
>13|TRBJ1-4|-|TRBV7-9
TGTGCCAGCAGCTACTGGGGGCAGGGCGGACTGTTTTTT
CASSYWGQGGLFF
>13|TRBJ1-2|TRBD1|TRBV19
TGTGCCAGCCACGGACAGGGCAACTATGGCTACACCTTC
CASHGQGNYGYTF